The next 2 T cell receptor beta chains were all read from a single sample in a study of cytomegalovirus exposure and HLA in healthy donors. Primers included in the PCR were 60 Vbeta and 13 Jbeta primers. The repertoire was sequenced with immunoSEQ multiplex PCR; TCRdb's copy has only in-frame clones and lacks some. Seen here are 65,000 to 100,000 clones, roughly 75% observed once, and the top ten hold approximately 2.3%. The specimen was PBMCs. The receptors come from a man in his forties or fifties in good health and CMV-seronegative.

The chain joins TRBV9 to TRBJ2-3, with D possibly TRBD2 on 6 matching bases. Germline V gene sequence: CDR1 SGDLS, CDR2 YYNGEE. V lost 5 bases to trimming and J lost 3 bases, with 13 bases between them. The CDR3 consists of 14 residues. In DNA, the CDR3 is TGTGCCAGCAGTTCTAACGCGGGAACAGATACGCAGTATTTT. This sequence encodes CASSSNAGTDTQYF.

A single count supports this clone. The genes are TRBV27 and TRBJ2-7; TRBD1 aligns across 10 bases. CDR3 size: 14 residues. V lost 3 bases and J lost 3; bases outside the gene matches: 2. CDR1 is MNHEY, CDR2 SMNVEV, per germline (reference sequence). CDR3 loop: CASSFWDRGYEQYF. DNA for the CDR3: TGTGCCAGCAGTTTCTGGGACAGGGGCTACGAGCAGTACTTC.